This paragraph reports one TCR beta chain. The antigen remains unidentified. Use of 60 Vbeta and 13 Jbeta primers characterized the PCR. The method was immunoSEQ multiplex PCR; TCRdb's version includes in-frame clones alone and lacks a portion of them. The data contain about 150,000 clones, approximately 76% of them singletons. V was cut by 5 bases and J by 4 bases, with 14 bases left in between. Germline CDR1 reads SGHVS; CDR2 reads FQNEAQ. The CDR3 totals 15 residues. The sample comes from a study of cytomegalovirus exposure and HLA in healthy donors. Study details: About four fifths of several hundred genotyped donors fell in the Caucasian-associated ancestry cluster. The study's findings and limits: Later analysis demonstrated an association between a missense DCLRE1C variant and TCR beta V- and J-gene trimming. Cytomegalovirus-associated TCR beta chains were listed, numbering roughly 150. Beyond CMV serostatus, there was no information to go on about immune exposure.

Material: PBMCs. The chain employs TRBV7-8 and TRBJ1-4; tentatively, D is TRBD1 (5 bases). The TCR was taken from a woman under 30 in good health and CMV-seropositive. CDR3 in DNA: TGTGCCAGCAGCCGTGACAGCGCGTATAATGAAAAACTGTTTTTT. It codes for CASSRDSAYNEKLFF. Full variable domain (remainder filled in from reference TRBV7-8 and TRBJ1-4): GAGVSQSPRYKVAKRGQDVALRCDPISGHVSLFWYQQALGQGPEFLTYFQNEAQLDKSGLPSDRFFAERPEGSVSTLKIQRTQQEDSAVYLCASSRDSAYNEKLFFGSGTQLSVL.